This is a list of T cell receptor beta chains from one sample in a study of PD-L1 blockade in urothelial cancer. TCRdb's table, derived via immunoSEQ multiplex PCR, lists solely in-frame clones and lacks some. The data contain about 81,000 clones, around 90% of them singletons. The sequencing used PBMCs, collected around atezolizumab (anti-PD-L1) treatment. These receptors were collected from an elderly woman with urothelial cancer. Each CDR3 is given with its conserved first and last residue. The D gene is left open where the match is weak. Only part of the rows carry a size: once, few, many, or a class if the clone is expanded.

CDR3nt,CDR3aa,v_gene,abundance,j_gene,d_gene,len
TGTGCCAGTAGTAAGGAACCGGGACTTATCAACACCGGGGAGCTGTTTTTT,CASSKEPGLINTGELFF,TRBV19,NA,TRBJ2-2,NA,17
TGTGCCAGTAATTGGGGACAGGGCACGAACACCGGGGAGCTGTTTTTT,CASNWGQGTNTGELFF,TRBV19,NA,TRBJ2-2,TRBD1,16
TGTGCCAGCAGCTCCGGGACTTTATCAAACAATGAGCAGTTCTTC,CASSSGTLSNNEQFF,TRBV5-6,NA,TRBJ2-1,NA,15
TGTGCCAGCAGCTCGTCAGGACAGGGGGAAAAACTGTTTTTT,CASSSSGQGEKLFF,TRBV7-8,NA,TRBJ1-4,TRBD1,14
TGTGCCAGCAGCTTGATCCAGGGGAGCTCCTACGAGCAGTACTTC,CASSLIQGSSYEQYF,TRBV7-6,NA,TRBJ2-7,NA,15
TGTGCCACCAGCAGAGAGGACAGGGGACAGGGACAGCCCCAGCATTTT,CATSREDRGQGQPQHF,TRBV15,NA,TRBJ1-5,TRBD1,16
TGTGCCTGGAGCTATACCGCTGGGACAGCTTATGGCTACACCTTC,CAWSYTAGTAYGYTF,TRBV30,once,TRBJ1-2,TRBD1,15
TGTGCCAGCAGCCGGGGGACTAGCGGGATCACCGGGGAGCTGTTTTTT,CASSRGTSGITGELFF,TRBV5-4,once,TRBJ2-2,TRBD2,16
TGTGCCAGCAGCGGCGGGGGCTCCTACGAGCAGTACTTC,CASSGGGSYEQYF,TRBV9,once,TRBJ2-7,TRBD2,13
TGTGCCAGCAGCTTAGGGGGGACTAGCTCCTACAATGAGCAGTTCTTC,CASSLGGTSSYNEQFF,TRBV11-2,NA,TRBJ2-1,TRBD2,16
TGCGCCAGCAGTGAGAGAGGCAGGGTCGTCAATCAGCCCCAGCATTTT,CASSERGRVVNQPQHF,TRBV10-1,NA,TRBJ1-5,NA,16
TGTGCCAGCAGCTTTACTAGCGGAAGCTCCTACGAGCAGTACTTC,CASSFTSGSSYEQYF,TRBV11-2,NA,TRBJ2-7,TRBD2,15
TGTGCCAGCGCCTCAGGGGGCCTGAACGAGCAGTACTTC,CASASGGLNEQYF,TRBV28,NA,TRBJ2-7,TRBD1,13
TGTGCCAGTAGTATCTCGACAGGGGGCAAGAATCAGCCCCAGCATTTT,CASSISTGGKNQPQHF,TRBV19,once,TRBJ1-5,TRBD1,16
TGTGCCAGCAGCCTTGGGACTAGCGGTCTCTACGAGCAGTACTTC,CASSLGTSGLYEQYF,TRBV7-2,NA,TRBJ2-7,TRBD2,15
TGTGCCACCAGCAGAGATGGGGTCGCCTGGACAGGAAATCAGCCCCAGCATTTT,CATSRDGVAWTGNQPQHF,TRBV15,NA,TRBJ1-5,TRBD1,18
TGTGCCAGCAGCTTAGTCGGGGTTGAAGCTTTCTTT,CASSLVGVEAFF,TRBV7-9,NA,TRBJ1-1,NA,12
TGTGCCAGCAGTTTACAGGGTCCCTATGGCTACACCTTC,CASSLQGPYGYTF,TRBV28,NA,TRBJ1-2,NA,13
TGTGCCAGCAGTGGATCCTTAGTTGGCGGGGAGCTGTTTTTT,CASSGSLVGGELFF,TRBV6-1,NA,TRBJ2-2,NA,14
TGTGCCAGCAGCTCCTACCGCACAGATACGCAGTATTTT,CASSSYRTDTQYF,TRBV7-3,NA,TRBJ2-3,NA,13
TGTGCCAGCAGCCCCTTGGGCGGGCACAATGAAAAACTGTTTTTT,CASSPLGGHNEKLFF,TRBV5-5,NA,TRBJ1-4,NA,15
TGTGCCAGCAGCTTACTAGCGGGGGACACCGGGGAGCTGTTTTTT,CASSLLAGDTGELFF,TRBV7-2,NA,TRBJ2-2,TRBD2,15
TGTGCCAGCGATGTACTGAGCAATCAGCCCCAGCATTTT,CASDVLSNQPQHF,TRBV28,NA,TRBJ1-5,NA,13
TGTGCCAGCAGTAAAACCCCGAGCGGGACGGCCGGGGGTACGCAGTATTTT,CASSKTPSGTAGGTQYF,TRBV28,NA,TRBJ2-3,TRBD2,17
TGTGCCAGCAGCTTGGCCGCGGAGGGCTACACCTTC,CASSLAAEGYTF,TRBV7-9,NA,TRBJ1-2,NA,12
TGTGCCAGTAGTATAGCCGGGGGACTAGCGGGATACTCGACCTACAATGAGCAGTTCTTC,CASSIAGGLAGYSTYNEQFF,TRBV19,NA,TRBJ2-1,TRBD2,20
TGTGCCAGCAGTTTAGAAACAGTCCTTCAGCCCCAGCATTTT,CASSLETVLQPQHF,TRBV28,NA,TRBJ1-5,NA,14
TGCAGCGTTGCGGACAGGGGCCACAACTTTGGAGGCAATGAGCAGTTCTTC,CSVADRGHNFGGNEQFF,TRBV29-1,once,TRBJ2-1,TRBD1,17
TGTGCCAGCTCACTGAGTTACAGGGACACTGAAGCTTTCTTT,CASSLSYRDTEAFF,TRBV18,once,TRBJ1-1,NA,14
TGTGCAACAGGGGGCCTGCGAGGGGACACTGAAGCTTTCTTT,CATGGLRGDTEAFF,TRBV30,NA,TRBJ1-1,TRBD1,14
TGTGCCAGCAGCCCGGGACAGGGCTTATATGGCTACACCTTC,CASSPGQGLYGYTF,TRBV9,NA,TRBJ1-2,TRBD1,14
TGTGCCAGCAGCTTAGTGGCAGGGGAGTTCGCTGAAGCTTTCTTT,CASSLVAGEFAEAFF,TRBV7-2,once,TRBJ1-1,NA,15